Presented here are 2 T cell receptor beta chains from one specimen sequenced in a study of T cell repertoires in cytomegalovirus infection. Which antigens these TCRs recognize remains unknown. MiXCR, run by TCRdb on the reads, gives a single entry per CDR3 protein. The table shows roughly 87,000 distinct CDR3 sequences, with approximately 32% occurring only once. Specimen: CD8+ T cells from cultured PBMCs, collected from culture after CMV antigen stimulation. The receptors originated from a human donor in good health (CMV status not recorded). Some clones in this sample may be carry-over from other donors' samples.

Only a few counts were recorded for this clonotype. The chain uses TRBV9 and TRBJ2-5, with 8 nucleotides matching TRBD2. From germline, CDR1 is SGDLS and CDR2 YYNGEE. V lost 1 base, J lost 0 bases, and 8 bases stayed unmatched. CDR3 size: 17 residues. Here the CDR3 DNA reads TGTGCCAGCAGCGTAACGCCGGGGGGGCTGTACCAAGAGACCCAGTACTTC. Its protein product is CASSVTPGGLYQETQYF.

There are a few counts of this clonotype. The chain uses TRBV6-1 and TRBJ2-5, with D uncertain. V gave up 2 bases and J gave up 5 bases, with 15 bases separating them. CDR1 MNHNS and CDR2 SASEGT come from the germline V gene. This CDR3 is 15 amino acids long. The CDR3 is CASSENPQGGETQYF. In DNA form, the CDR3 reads TGTGCCAGCAGTGAAAATCCCCAAGGCGGTGAGACCCAGTACTTC.